The entry below gives a single T cell receptor (beta chain) sequence along with its context. Its target is unknown. The sample belongs to a study of shared clonotypes between healthy human individuals. Findings of the study overall: In general, naive subsets displayed greater estimated richness than memory subsets did. Clonotype sharing across several donors was observed for around 4.5% of naive CD4 clonotypes.

Every donor was a Caucasian adult from Nashville, Tennessee. Deletions cut 0 bases from V and 9 bases from J, with 10 bases between. CDR3 length: 13 amino acids. CDR1 is SGHDT and CDR2 is YYEEEE in the germline V gene. The method was immunoSEQ multiplex PCR; TCRdb's version includes in-frame clones alone and lacks a portion of them. The sample lists fewer than 850,000 clones; 80% to 95% were seen once. The V gene is TRBV5-6, the J gene TRBJ2-1; no definite D call. This clonotype was obtained from a man aged 18 to 30 in good health. Some clones in this sample may be carry-over from other donors' samples. The sample comprised memory CD8+ T cells from PBMCs. Subset described: CD45RO+ cells pooled with CCR7-negative TemRA cells. CDR3 sequence (DNA): TGTGCCAGCAGCTTGGTCTACCCCCCTGAGCAGTTCTTC. This codes for CASSLVYPPEQFF.